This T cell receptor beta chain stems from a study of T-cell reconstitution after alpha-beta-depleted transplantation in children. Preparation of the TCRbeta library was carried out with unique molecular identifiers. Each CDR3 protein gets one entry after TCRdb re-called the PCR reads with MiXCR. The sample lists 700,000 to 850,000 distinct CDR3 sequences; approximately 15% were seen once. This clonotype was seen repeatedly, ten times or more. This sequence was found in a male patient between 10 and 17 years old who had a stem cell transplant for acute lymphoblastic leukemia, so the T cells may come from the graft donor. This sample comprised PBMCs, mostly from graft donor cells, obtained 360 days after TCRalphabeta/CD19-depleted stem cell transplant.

The CDR3 nucleotides are TGTGCCAGCAGCTTAACAGGGCCTGGAAACACCATATATTTT. This translates into CASSLTGPGNTIYF. The chain has TRBV7-3 and TRBJ1-3; D gene unclear. CDR3 size: 14 residues. Trimming shortened V by 0 bases and J by 2 bases, and 5 bases separated the two germline ends. Germline loops: CDR1 SGHTA, CDR2 FQGTGA.